This T cell receptor (beta chain) originates from a study of T cell clonality in common variable immunodeficiency. Libraries were prepared by immunoSEQ multiplex PCR; TCRdb keeps only in-frame clonotypes and omits some of them. This repertoire holds about 50,000 clones, and none appear only once. Study-wide results and limits: Authors noted CVID clonality's cause needs subpopulation repertoire sequencing.

This clone was found many times. As yet, its antigen is unknown. Coverage ceases 3 residues before the CDR3 finishes, and the germline J gene fills in the end. CDR1 is SEHNR, CDR2 FQNEAQ, per germline (reference sequence). Germline trimming cut 7 bases from V and 6 bases from J; bases unmatched to any gene: 8. CDR3 size: 14 residues. The source is a person between 18 and 75 years old in good health. Specimen: peripheral blood mononuclear cells. The chain joins TRBV7-9 to TRBJ1-2; 10 nucleotides align to TRBD1. The CDR3 protein is CASMRQGAMDGYTF. The part of the CDR3 DNA that was read is TGTGCCAGCATGCGACAGGGGGCCATGGATGGC.